The 7 T cell receptor beta chains below were found in one sample sequenced in a study of cytomegalovirus exposure and HLA in healthy donors. The study ran its PCR with 60 Vbeta and 13 Jbeta primers. Profiled with immunoSEQ multiplex PCR; TCRdb holds only in-frame clones, not every one. The sample holds about 140,000 clones, about four fifths seen once. The source material was PBMCs. The receptors here all came from a man under 40 in good health and CMV-seronegative.

V usage is TRBV29-1 and J usage is TRBJ1-2; 11 bases map to TRBD1. Germline loops: CDR1 SQVTM, CDR2 ANQGSEA. This CDR3 region has 13 residues. J gave up 8 bases and V 3 bases, and 5 bases lay outside the gene matches. The CDR3 sequence is CSVDGQGALGYTF. CDR3 in DNA: TGCAGCGTTGACGGACAGGGGGCGTTGGGCTACACCTTC.

The rearrangement links TRBV10-1 to TRBJ2-2, with D maybe TRBD1 (6 bases). Germline V lookup: CDR1 WNHNN, CDR2 SYGVQD (reference sequence). V was pared by 7 bases and J by 4 bases, with 10 bases between. The CDR3 contains 13 residues. The CDR3 reads CASKQGLTGELFF. CDR3 DNA sequence: TGCGCCAGCAAACAGGGTCTCACCGGGGAGCTGTTTTTT.

The rearrangement joins TRBV5-6 to TRBJ1-4; D remains ambiguous. Deletions cut 0 bases from V and 6 bases from J, with 9 bases between. CDR1 and CDR2 (germline): SGHDT, YYEEEE. The CDR3 is 14 residues long. The CDR3 reads CASSLALRYEKLFF. The DNA for the CDR3 is TGTGCCAGCAGCTTGGCCTTGAGGTATGAAAAACTGTTTTTT.

The CDR3 DNA reads TGTGCCAGCAGAACGGGTAGGGGACAGGTGTACGAGCAGTACTTC. Translation gives CASRTGRGQVYEQYF. The rearrangement joins TRBV11-3 to TRBJ2-7; TRBD1 matches at 8 bases. The ends lost 6 bases at V and 4 bases at J; junction bases unmatched: 11. The CDR3 is 15 amino acids. Germline V gene sequence: CDR1 SGHNT, CDR2 YENEEA.

The V and J genes are TRBV6-6 and TRBJ2-7, with 8 bases that match TRBD1. Germline CDR1 is MNHNY and CDR2 is SVGAGI (reference sequence). CDR3 size: 14 residues. The V gene end was trimmed by 6 bases and the J gene end by 6 bases; junction bases not matched to a gene: 10. CDR3 coding DNA: TGTGCCAGCAGATGGCAGGGGGCAAACGGCGAGCAGTACTTC. This encodes CASRWQGANGEQYF.

The rearrangement links TRBV28 to TRBJ1-2; TRBD1 matches 10 bases. The V segment lost 6 bases and the J segment 5 bases; nucleotides outside the gene matches: 3. Germline assignment: CDR1 MDHEN and CDR2 SYDVKM. The CDR3 totals 13 residues. The chain's CDR3 is CASRGDRGYGYTF. Here the CDR3 DNA reads TGTGCCAGCAGAGGGGACAGGGGATATGGCTACACCTTC.

This clone was seen a few times. The J gene is TRBJ2-3, the V gene TRBV29-1; 11 positions agree with TRBD2. Germline trimming cut 5 bases from V and 7 bases from J; bases unmatched to any gene: 11. Per the germline V gene, CDR1 is SQVTM and CDR2 is ANQGSEA. CDR3 length: 15 residues. The CDR3 DNA follows: TGCAGCGTTCGGGGGAGGGGGACTAGCGGTAATACGCAGTATTTT. It translates to CSVRGRGTSGNTQYF.